This T cell receptor beta chain was captured in a study of human T cells and chemical hapten exposure. TCRdb called the RACE reads again in MiXCR, with one record for every CDR3 protein. Here the sample spans roughly 120,000 distinct CDR3 sequences, about 13% being singletons. The CDR3 is 12 amino acids. Trimming took 8 bases from V and 11 from J; bases not matched to a gene: 10. Germline assignment: CDR1 LNHDA and CDR2 SQIVND (reference sequence). Described time point: pre-sensitization, week 0. Treatment noted: therapeutic diphenylcyclopropenone sensitization with weekly scalp DPC. The J gene is TRBJ1-1, the V gene TRBV19, with 8 bases aligning to TRBD1. The starting material was whole blood, obtained in connection with sensitization to the hapten diphenylcyclopropenone (DPC). The sequence was obtained from a woman between 18 and 29 years old with alopecia areata. Some clones in this sample may be carry-over from other donors' samples. Here the CDR3 reads CASGDRPSGAFF. The DNA for the CDR3 is TGTGCCAGTGGGGACAGGCCTTCGGGGGCTTTCTTT.